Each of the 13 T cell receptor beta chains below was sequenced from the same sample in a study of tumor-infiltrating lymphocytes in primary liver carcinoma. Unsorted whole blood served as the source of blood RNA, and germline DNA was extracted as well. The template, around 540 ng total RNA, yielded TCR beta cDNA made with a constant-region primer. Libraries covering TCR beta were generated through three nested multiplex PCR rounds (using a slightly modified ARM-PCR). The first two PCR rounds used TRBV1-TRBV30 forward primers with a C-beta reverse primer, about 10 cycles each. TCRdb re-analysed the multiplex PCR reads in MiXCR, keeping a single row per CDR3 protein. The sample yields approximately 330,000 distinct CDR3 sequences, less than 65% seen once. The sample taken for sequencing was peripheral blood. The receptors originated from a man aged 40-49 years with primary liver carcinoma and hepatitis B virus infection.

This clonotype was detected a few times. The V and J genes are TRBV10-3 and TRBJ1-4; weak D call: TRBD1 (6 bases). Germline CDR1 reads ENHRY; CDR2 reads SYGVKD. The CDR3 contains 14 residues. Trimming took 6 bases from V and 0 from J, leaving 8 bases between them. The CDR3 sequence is CAIRPGATNEKLFF. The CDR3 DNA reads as TGTGCCATCAGACCAGGGGCAACTAATGAAAAACTGTTTTTT.

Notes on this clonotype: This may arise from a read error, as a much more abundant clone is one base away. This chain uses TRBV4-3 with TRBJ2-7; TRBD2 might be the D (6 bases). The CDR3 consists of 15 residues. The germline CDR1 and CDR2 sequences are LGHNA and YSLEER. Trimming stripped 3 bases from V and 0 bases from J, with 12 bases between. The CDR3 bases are TGCGCCAGCAGCCATAATAGCGGTAGCTCCTACGAGCAGTACTTC. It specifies CASSHNSGSSYEQYF.

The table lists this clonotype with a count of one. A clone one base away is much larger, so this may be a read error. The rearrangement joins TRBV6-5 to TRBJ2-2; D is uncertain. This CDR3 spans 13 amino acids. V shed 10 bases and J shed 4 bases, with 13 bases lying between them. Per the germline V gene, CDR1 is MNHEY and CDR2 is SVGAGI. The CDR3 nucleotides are TGTGCCACCATGGGTGGTAGCACCGGGGAGCTGTTTTTT. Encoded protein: CATMGGSTGELFF.

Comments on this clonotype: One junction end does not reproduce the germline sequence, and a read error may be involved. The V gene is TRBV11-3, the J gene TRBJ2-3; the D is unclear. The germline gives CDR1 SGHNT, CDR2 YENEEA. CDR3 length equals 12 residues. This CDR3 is CDSSPPTDTQYF. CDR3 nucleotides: TGTGACAGCAGCCCACCTACAGATACGCAGTATTTT.

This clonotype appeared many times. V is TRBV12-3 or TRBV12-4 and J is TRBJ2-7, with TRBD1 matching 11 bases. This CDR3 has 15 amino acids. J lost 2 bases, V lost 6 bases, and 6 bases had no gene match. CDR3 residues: CASSRPGQGAYEQYF. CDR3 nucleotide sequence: TGTGCCAGCAGCCGACCGGGACAGGGGGCCTACGAGCAGTACTTC.

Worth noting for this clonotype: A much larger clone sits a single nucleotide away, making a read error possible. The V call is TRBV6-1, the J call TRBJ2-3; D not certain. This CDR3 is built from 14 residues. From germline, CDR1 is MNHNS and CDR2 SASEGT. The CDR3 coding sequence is TGTGTCAGCAGTGAAAGATCCCGTACAGATACGCAGTATTTT. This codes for CVSSERSRTDTQYF.

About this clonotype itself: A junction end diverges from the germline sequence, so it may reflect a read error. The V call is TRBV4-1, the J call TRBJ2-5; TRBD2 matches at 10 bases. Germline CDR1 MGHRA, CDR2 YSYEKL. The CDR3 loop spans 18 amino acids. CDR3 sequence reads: CAGSHPNMGLARQETQYF. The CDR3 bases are TGCGCCGGCAGCCATCCAAACATGGGACTAGCGAGACAAGAGACCCAGTACTTC.

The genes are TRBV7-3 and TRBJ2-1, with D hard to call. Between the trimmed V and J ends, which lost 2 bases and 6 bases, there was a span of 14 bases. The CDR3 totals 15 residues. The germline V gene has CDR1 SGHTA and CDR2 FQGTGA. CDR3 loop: CASSLFTAGSNEQFF. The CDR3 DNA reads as TGTGCCAGCAGCTTATTCACGGCCGGGTCCAATGAGCAGTTCTTC. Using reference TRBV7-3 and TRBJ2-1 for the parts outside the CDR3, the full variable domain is GAGVSQTPSNKVTEKGKYVELRCDPISGHTALYWYRQSLGQGPEFLIYFQGTGAADDSGLPNDRFFAVRPEGSVSTLKIQRTERGDSAVYLCASSLFTAGSNEQFFGPGTRLTVL.

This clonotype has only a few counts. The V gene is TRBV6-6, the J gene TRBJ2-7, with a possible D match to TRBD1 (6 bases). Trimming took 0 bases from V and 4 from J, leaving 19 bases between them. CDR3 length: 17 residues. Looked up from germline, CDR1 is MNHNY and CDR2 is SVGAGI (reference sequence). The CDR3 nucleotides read TGTGCCAGCAGTTACTCGACGGCCGACAGGACCCTTTACGAGCAGTACTTC. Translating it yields CASSYSTADRTLYEQYF.

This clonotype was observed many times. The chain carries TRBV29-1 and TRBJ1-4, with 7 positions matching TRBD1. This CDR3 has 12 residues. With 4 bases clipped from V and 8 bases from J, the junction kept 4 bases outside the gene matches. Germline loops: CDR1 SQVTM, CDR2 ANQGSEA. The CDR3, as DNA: TGCAGCGTTGGACAGGGTAACGAAAAACTGTTTTTT. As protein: CSVGQGNEKLFF.

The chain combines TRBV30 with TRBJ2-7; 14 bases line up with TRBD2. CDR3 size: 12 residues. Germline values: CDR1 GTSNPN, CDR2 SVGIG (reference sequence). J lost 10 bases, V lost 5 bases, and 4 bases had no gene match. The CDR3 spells CAWGTSGRQQYF. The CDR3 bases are TGTGCCTGGGGGACTAGCGGGAGACAACAGTACTTC. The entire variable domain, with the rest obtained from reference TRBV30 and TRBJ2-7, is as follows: SQTIHQWPATLVQPVGSPLSLECTVEGTSNPNLYWYRQAAGRGLQLLFYSVGIGQISSEVPQNLSASRPQDRQFILSSKKLLLSDSGFYLCAWGTSGRQQYFGPGTRLTVT.

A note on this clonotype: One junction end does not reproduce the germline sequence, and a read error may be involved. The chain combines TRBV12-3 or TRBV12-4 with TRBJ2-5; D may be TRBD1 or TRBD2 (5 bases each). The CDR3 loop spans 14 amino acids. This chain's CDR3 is CASSPTPSQGTRYF. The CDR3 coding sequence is TGTGCCAGCAGTCCAACACCGTCCCAAGGGACCCGGTACTTC.

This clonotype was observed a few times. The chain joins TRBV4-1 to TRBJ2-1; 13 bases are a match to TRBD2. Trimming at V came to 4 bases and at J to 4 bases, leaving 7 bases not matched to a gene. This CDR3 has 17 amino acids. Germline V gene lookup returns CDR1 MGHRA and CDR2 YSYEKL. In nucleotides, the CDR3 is TGCGCCAGCAGCCGTGGACTAGCGGGAGCCGGATACAATGAGCAGTTCTTC. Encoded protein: CASSRGLAGAGYNEQFF.